This T cell receptor beta chain was captured in a study of human T cells and chemical hapten exposure. Noted time point: pre-sensitization, week 0. The treatment: therapeutic diphenylcyclopropenone sensitization with weekly scalp DPC. The V gene lost 2 bases and the J gene lost 3 bases, with 6 bases spanning the gap. The CDR3 consists of 13 residues. Germline V gene data show CDR1 as SGHNT and CDR2 as YYREEE (reference sequence). TCRdb redid the calling of the RACE reads with MiXCR, one entry per CDR3 protein. The sample includes over 85,000 distinct CDR3 sequences, 9.5% to 14% seen only once; the top ten take 3.1%. Details on this clonotype: Antigen: not known.

General observations from the study: Patch test score showed a positive correlation with PT1 expanded TCR counts.

This TCR came from a woman aged 60-75 years with alopecia areata. Some clones in this sample may be carry-over from other donors' samples. This material consisted of whole blood, taken in connection with sensitization to the hapten diphenylcyclopropenone (DPC). The chain links TRBV5-4 to TRBJ2-1; D is ambiguous. CDR3 sequence reads: CASSFSNYNEQFF. Written as DNA, the CDR3 is TGTGCCAGCAGCTTTTCCAACTACAATGAGCAGTTCTTC.